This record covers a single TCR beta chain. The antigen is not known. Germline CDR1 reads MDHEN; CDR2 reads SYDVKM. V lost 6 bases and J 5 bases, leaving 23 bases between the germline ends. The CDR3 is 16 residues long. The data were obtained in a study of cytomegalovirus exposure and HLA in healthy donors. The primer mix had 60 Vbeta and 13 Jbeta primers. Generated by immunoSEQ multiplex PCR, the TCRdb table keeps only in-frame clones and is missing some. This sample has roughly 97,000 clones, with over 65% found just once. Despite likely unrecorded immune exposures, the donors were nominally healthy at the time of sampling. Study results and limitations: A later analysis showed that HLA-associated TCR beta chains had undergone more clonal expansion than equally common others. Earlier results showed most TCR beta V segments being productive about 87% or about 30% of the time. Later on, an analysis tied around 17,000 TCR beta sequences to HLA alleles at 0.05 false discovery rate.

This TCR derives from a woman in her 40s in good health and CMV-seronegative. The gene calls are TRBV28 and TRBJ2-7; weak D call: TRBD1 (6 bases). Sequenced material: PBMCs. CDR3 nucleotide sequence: TGTGCCAGCAGCCGAACCGGGACAACTTTGAGCAACGAGCAGTACTTC. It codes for CASSRTGTTLSNEQYF.